These 30 T cell receptor beta chains were sequenced from one sample in a study of blood T cell repertoires in COVID-19. TCRdb's table, derived via immunoSEQ multiplex PCR, lists solely in-frame clones and lacks some. This repertoire shows 250,000 or so clones, 80% to 90% found once; its top ten account for approximately 1.5%. The specimen was peripheral blood. The receptor source for this set is a woman aged 40 to 55 who had recovered from COVID-19.

The V call is TRBV5-6, the J call TRBJ1-2, with D possibly matching TRBD1 (6 bases). CDR1 is SGHDT and CDR2 is YYEEEE in the germline V gene. The CDR3 loop spans 16 amino acids. The V and J ends lost 4 bases and 1 base respectively, with 17 bases between them. Here the CDR3 reads CASSTPPYRVNYGYTF. The DNA for the CDR3 is TGTGCCAGCAGCACCCCTCCTTACAGGGTTAACTATGGCTACACCTTC. Full variable domain (missing parts from reference TRBV5-6 and TRBJ1-2): DAGVTQSPTHLIKTRGQQVTLRCSPKSGHDTVSWYQQALGQGPQFIFQYYEEEERQRGNFPDRFSGHQFPNYSSELNVNALLLGDSALYLCASSTPPYRVNYGYTFGSGTRLTVV.

Here the CDR3 DNA reads TGTGCCAGCAGCTTTTACAGGGAGACCCAGTACTTC. As protein: CASSFYRETQYF. The chain recombines TRBV5-6 with TRBJ2-5, with a weak D call TRBD1 (5 bases). CDR1 and CDR2 (germline): SGHDT, YYEEEE. CDR3 length equals 12 residues. V lost 2 bases, J lost 5 bases, and 7 bases lay in between.

The genes are TRBV5-1 and TRBJ2-5, with D perhaps matching TRBD2 (6 bases). Trimming removed 3 bases from V and 5 bases from J, with 17 bases in between. From germline, CDR1 is SGHRS and CDR2 YFSETQ. The CDR3 loop spans 15 amino acids. The CDR3 DNA sequence: TGCGCCAGCAGCTGGGGGGTCAGGGAGCGTGAGACCCAGTACTTC. Amino acids: CASSWGVRERETQYF.

DNA of the CDR3: TGCGCCAGCAGCCGTACAGGGTTGGATGAGCAGTTCTTC. Amino acids: CASSRTGLDEQFF. The genes are TRBV5-1 and TRBJ2-1; maybe TRBD1 (6 bases). This CDR3 contains 13 residues. V was trimmed by 4 bases and J by 8 bases, leaving 13 bases between them. Germline loops: CDR1 SGHRS, CDR2 YFSETQ. Filled out from reference TRBV5-1 and TRBJ2-1, the complete variable domain reads KAGVTQTPRYLIKTRGQQVTLSCSPISGHRSVSWYQQTPGQGLQFLFEYFSETQRNKGNFPGRFSGRQFSNSRSEMNVSTLELGDSALYLCASSRTGLDEQFFGPGTRLTVL.

Only one count was recorded for this clone. The V call is TRBV9, the J call TRBJ1-1, with a possible D match to TRBD1 (5 bases). Per germline, CDR1 SGDLS and CDR2 YYNGEE. CDR3 length: 15 amino acids. V lost 3 bases, J lost 4 bases, and 16 bases lay in between. The CDR3 sequence: CASSAPVGGSTEAFF. CDR3 DNA sequence: TGTGCCAGCAGCGCCCCCGTGGGGGGAAGCACTGAAGCTTTCTTT.

CDR3 sequence reads: CSVPRFVDTEAFF. The CDR3 bases are TGCAGCGTTCCCAGGTTTGTCGACACTGAAGCTTTCTTT. This sequence joins TRBV29-1 and TRBJ1-1; D is ambiguous. Germline V gives CDR1 SQVTM, CDR2 ANQGSEA. CDR3 length: 13 residues. Trimming cost V 5 bases and J 3 bases, with 13 bases left between them.

The chain combines TRBV27 with TRBJ1-5, with 10 bases lining up with TRBD1. This CDR3 spans 15 amino acids. Trimming removed 6 bases from V and 6 bases from J; junction bases left unmatched: 8. Germline V lookup: CDR1 MNHEY, CDR2 SMNVEV (reference sequence). Here the CDR3 reads CASRATGGHSQPQHF. CDR3 in DNA: TGTGCCAGCAGGGCGACAGGGGGCCATAGTCAGCCCCAGCATTTT.

This chain connects TRBV30 to TRBJ2-1; D gene uncertain. This CDR3 has 13 residues. V was cut by 4 bases and J by 4 bases, with 11 bases left in between. The germline V gene encodes CDR1 GTSNPN and CDR2 SVGIG (reference sequence). The CDR3 nucleotides are TGTGCCTGGACTCCGTCCTTTTACAATGAGCAGTTCTTC. Protein product: CAWTPSFYNEQFF.

The genes are TRBV6-6 and TRBJ2-2, with a possible D match to TRBD1 (6 bases). Germline V lookup: CDR1 MNHNY, CDR2 SVGAGI (reference sequence). V was trimmed by 6 bases and J by 4 bases, leaving 12 bases between them. This CDR3 has 14 amino acids. This chain's CDR3 is CASSSGTPTGELFF. The CDR3 coding sequence is TGTGCCAGCAGCTCCGGGACACCCACCGGGGAGCTGTTTTTT.

This chain uses TRBV5-1 with TRBJ2-5, with D hard to call. Trimming stripped 0 bases from V and 6 bases from J, with 12 bases between. CDR1 is SGHRS, CDR2 YFSETQ, per germline. The CDR3 is 14 amino acids. The CDR3 DNA sequence: TGCGCCAGCAGCTTGGATGAGGCTCGGCAGACCCAGTACTTC. Protein sequence: CASSLDEARQTQYF.

The genes are TRBV7-9 and TRBJ1-1; 10 bases fit TRBD1. Germline assignment: CDR1 SEHNR and CDR2 FQNEAQ (reference sequence). This CDR3 comprises 13 residues. Losses at the gene ends were 6 bases for V and 6 bases for J; bases not matched to a gene: 4. The CDR3 DNA is TGTGCCAGCAGAGGGACAGGGGTTCCTGAAGCTTTCTTT. Translated, it gives CASRGTGVPEAFF.

V is TRBV4-1 and J is TRBJ2-1; TRBD2 matches at 11 bases. Germline CDR1 is MGHRA and CDR2 is YSYEKL. The trim removed 7 bases at V and 5 bases at J, leaving 13 bases unmatched. The CDR3 loop spans 17 amino acids. CDR3: CASKALALAGGNNEQFF. CDR3 nucleotides: TGCGCCAGCAAAGCCTTAGCTCTAGCGGGGGGAAACAATGAGCAGTTCTTC.

This clone is a singleton in its sample. This rearrangement joins TRBV19 to TRBJ2-2; TRBD1 aligns across 10 bases. Trimming cost V 8 bases and J 4 bases; bases outside gene matches: 7. Germline lookup yields CDR1 LNHDA and CDR2 SQIVND (reference sequence). This CDR3 is 15 amino acids long. Written as DNA, the CDR3 is TGTGCCAGTTCTAGGACAGGGGGAACCACCGGGGAGCTGTTTTTT. As protein: CASSRTGGTTGELFF.

This rearrangement joins TRBV5-8 to TRBJ1-5; the D gene is possibly TRBD1 (6 bases). V lost 4 bases and J lost 0, with 14 bases in between. The CDR3 spans 16 residues. CDR1 and CDR2 from the germline V gene are SGHTS and YDEGEE. This CDR3 is CASSGITGHSNQPQHF. The CDR3 region has the DNA TGTGCCAGCAGCGGGATTACAGGGCATAGCAATCAGCCCCAGCATTTT.

This clone occurred a few times. The rearrangement joins TRBV25-1 to TRBJ1-1; possible D gene TRBD1, 5 bases. Germline V lookup: CDR1 MGHDK, CDR2 SYGVNS. The CDR3 totals 14 residues. The V end lost 7 bases, the J end lost 2 bases, and 14 bases lay between the germline ends. The CDR3 here is CASTPGGINTEAFF. The CDR3 DNA is TGTGCCAGCACCCCGGGGGGGATCAACACTGAAGCTTTCTTT. Filled out from reference TRBV25-1 and TRBJ1-1, the complete variable domain reads EADIYQTPRYLVIGTGKKITLECSQTMGHDKMYWYQQDPGMELHLIHYSYGVNSTEKGDLSSESTVSRIRTEHFPLTLESARPSHTSQYLCASTPGGINTEAFFGQGTRLTVV.

The chain couples TRBV12-3 or TRBV12-4 to TRBJ1-3; D not resolved. CDR3 length: 13 amino acids. Deletions cut 5 bases from V and 8 bases from J, with 13 bases between. The CDR3 DNA sequence: TGTGCCAGCAGTCTTAACTACCGACACACCATATATTTT. As protein: CASSLNYRHTIYF.

This clone was counted ten times or more. The V and J genes are TRBV9 and TRBJ2-7; 8 bases are shared with TRBD2. The CDR3 is 15 amino acids. The V and J ends lost 2 bases and 4 bases, in that order; junction bases with no gene match: 8. The germline V gene encodes CDR1 SGDLS and CDR2 YYNGEE. CDR3 amino acids: CASSVSGGNLYEQYF. CDR3 nucleotides: TGTGCCAGCAGCGTCAGCGGGGGTAACCTTTACGAGCAGTACTTC.

V is TRBV3-1 (or the pseudogene TRBV3-2) and J is TRBJ1-6; no definite D call. CDR3 length: 16 residues. V was clipped by 4 bases and J by 9 bases, with 19 bases between them. CDR1 LGHDT and CDR2 YNNKEL come from the germline V gene (reference sequence). Here the CDR3 DNA reads TGTGCCAGCAGCCCATCCCCTAACAGCGGCGGTTCACCCCTCCACTTT. It translates to CASSPSPNSGGSPLHF.

This chain connects TRBV6-5 to TRBJ1-1; 8 nucleotides agree with TRBD1. Trimming cost V 5 bases and J 5 bases; bases outside gene matches: 4. This CDR3 comprises 13 residues. Germline-derived CDR1 and CDR2 are MNHEY and SVGAGI. The CDR3 DNA follows: TGTGCCAGCAGTCCCCGGGACAGGACTGAAGCTTTCTTT. Translation: CASSPRDRTEAFF.

Details on this clone: In the same sample, other DNA sequences code for this CDR3. The genes are TRBV27 and TRBJ1-1; the match to TRBD1 covers 9 bases. Trimming removed 6 bases from V and 1 base from J; junction bases left unmatched: 3. The CDR3 extends over 14 amino acids. Germline V CDR1 and CDR2: MNHEY, SMNVEV (reference sequence). The CDR3 nucleotides read TGTGCCAGCAGCCTGACAGGGGGGAACACTGAAGCTTTCTTT. Translating it yields CASSLTGGNTEAFF.

Notes on this clone: The junction differs from germline at one of its ends, possibly a read error. The rearrangement links TRBV11-2 to TRBJ1-2, with TRBD1 matching over 10 bases. Germline V gene data show CDR1 as SGHAT and CDR2 as FQNNGV. CDR3 length: 13 amino acids. The CDR3 region has the DNA TGTGCCAGCAGCGTAGACAGGGGGCAGGGCTACACCTTC. This gives the protein CASSVDRGQGYTF.

V is TRBV10-3 and J is TRBJ2-5, with 9 bases that match TRBD1. This CDR3 is 13 amino acids long. The V and J ends lost 6 bases and 5 bases, in that order; junction bases with no gene match: 4. Looked up from germline, CDR1 is ENHRY and CDR2 is SYGVKD. The CDR3 coding sequence is TGTGCCATCAGGGGACAGGGCGGCGAGACCCAGTACTTC. This gives the protein CAIRGQGGETQYF.

The chain employs TRBV6-2 or TRBV6-3 and TRBJ2-7, with 15 bases fitting TRBD2. The CDR3 covers 16 residues. Per the germline V gene, CDR1 is MNHEY and CDR2 is SVGEGT. Trimming cost V 0 bases and J 4 bases; bases outside gene matches: 1. CDR3 amino acids: CASSYSGLAGGYEQYF. The CDR3 DNA follows: TGTGCCAGCAGTTACTCGGGACTAGCGGGGGGATACGAGCAGTACTTC.

The sample holds a few counts of this clone. This chain joins TRBV2 and TRBJ2-3; tentatively, D is TRBD2 (7 bases). The ends were cut back, 7 bases at V and 9 bases at J, with 17 bases in the middle. In germline, CDR1 is SNHLY, CDR2 FYNNEI. The CDR3 contains 13 residues. CDR3 loop: CASTGASGLTQYF. The CDR3 DNA follows: TGTGCCAGCACGGGGGCTAGCGGACTGACGCAGTATTTT.

V gene TRBV18 combines with J gene TRBJ1-1, with a tentative D call TRBD1 (5 bases). The CDR3 totals 18 residues. Trimming cost V 2 bases and J 0 bases, with 19 bases left between them. Germline CDR1 is KGHSH and CDR2 is LQKENI. This CDR3 reads CASSPGQAGILLNTEAFF. The CDR3 nucleotides are TGTGCCAGCTCACCAGGCCAGGCAGGGATCCTTTTGAACACTGAAGCTTTCTTT.

In the case of this clone: The sample has other DNA sequences that encode this CDR3 too. The chain uses TRBV18 and TRBJ2-7; possibly TRBD2 for D (5 bases). The CDR3 loop spans 13 amino acids. V was shortened by 0 bases and J by 3 bases, with 6 bases between the two germline ends. From germline, CDR1 is KGHSH and CDR2 LQKENI. The CDR3 loop reads CASSPPGSYEQYF. For the CDR3, the DNA is TGTGCCAGCTCACCACCGGGGAGCTACGAGCAGTACTTC.

The chain employs TRBV11-2 and TRBJ2-5; 11 bases fit TRBD2. CDR3 size: 17 residues. Germline CDR1 and CDR2: SGHAT and FQNNGV. After removal of 5 bases from V and 5 bases from J, the junction contained 13 bases not matched to a gene. CDR3: CASSLLVLAGGLETQYF. In DNA, the CDR3 is TGTGCCAGCAGCCTCCTCGTGTTAGCGGGGGGGTTGGAGACCCAGTACTTC.

The rearrangement links TRBV7-2 to TRBJ2-5; D perhaps matches TRBD2 (6 bases). The CDR3 extends over 12 amino acids. Germline loops: CDR1 SGHTA, CDR2 FQGNSA. V was cut by 5 bases and J by 4 bases, with 8 bases left in between. This CDR3 reads CASSRGRETQYF. CDR3 DNA: TGTGCCAGCAGCCGGGGGAGAGAGACCCAGTACTTC. The complete variable domain, with remaining parts taken from reference TRBV7-2 and TRBJ2-5, reads GAGVSQSPSNKVTEKGKDVELRCDPISGHTALYWYRQSLGQGLEFLIYFQGNSAPDKSGLPSDRFSAERTGGSVSTLTIQRTQQEDSAVYLCASSRGRETQYFGPGTRLLVL.

The chain has TRBV2 and TRBJ2-5; D is ambiguous. Trimming cost V 4 bases and J 4 bases, with 13 bases left between them. Germline CDR1 SNHLY, CDR2 FYNNEI. CDR3 size: 14 residues. The CDR3 nucleotides are TGTGCCAGCAGTGTACGGCGGTCCCCAGAGACCCAGTACTTC. Its protein product is CASSVRRSPETQYF. The whole variable domain, filled in from reference TRBV2 and TRBJ2-5, reads EPEVTQTPSHQVTQMGQEVILRCVPISNHLYFYWYRQILGQKVEFLVSFYNNEISEKSEIFDDQFSVERPDGSNFTLKIRSTKLEDSAMYFCASSVRRSPETQYFGPGTRLLVL.

V usage is TRBV4-1 and J usage is TRBJ1-5, with 10 bases identical to TRBD1. Germline V gives CDR1 MGHRA, CDR2 YSYEKL. The CDR3 totals 17 residues. The trim removed 0 bases at V and 5 bases at J, leaving 7 bases unmatched. The CDR3 region has the DNA TGCGCCAGCAGCCAAGATCCTAGGACAGGGGGGGATCAGCCCCAGCATTTT. This translates into CASSQDPRTGGDQPQHF.